This entry concerns a single T cell receptor beta chain. Given a much more abundant clone one base away, this may be a read error. This sample was taken from a study of tumor-infiltrating lymphocytes in primary liver carcinoma. The template, about 510 ng total RNA, yielded TCR beta cDNA made with a constant-region primer. Each TCR beta library was derived from three nested multiplex PCR rounds that employed slightly modified ARM-PCR. Each CDR3 protein gets one entry after TCRdb re-called the multiplex PCR reads with MiXCR. There are 320,000 or so distinct CDR3 sequences in the sample; 65% occur only once, and approximately 9.4% lies in the top ten. Unsorted whole blood yielded the blood RNA, and germline DNA was also extracted. Sample: peripheral blood. This TCR derives from a man aged 40-55 years with primary liver carcinoma and hepatitis B virus infection.

CDR3 region: CATSVKETQYF. The CDR3 DNA follows: TGTGCCACCAGCGTAAAAGAGACCCAGTACTTC. V usage is TRBV6-6 and J usage is TRBJ2-5, with D unresolved. The CDR3 is 11 residues long. Per germline, CDR1 MNHNY and CDR2 SVGAGI (reference sequence). With 10 bases removed from V and 3 bases from J, the gap between germline ends came to 9 bases.